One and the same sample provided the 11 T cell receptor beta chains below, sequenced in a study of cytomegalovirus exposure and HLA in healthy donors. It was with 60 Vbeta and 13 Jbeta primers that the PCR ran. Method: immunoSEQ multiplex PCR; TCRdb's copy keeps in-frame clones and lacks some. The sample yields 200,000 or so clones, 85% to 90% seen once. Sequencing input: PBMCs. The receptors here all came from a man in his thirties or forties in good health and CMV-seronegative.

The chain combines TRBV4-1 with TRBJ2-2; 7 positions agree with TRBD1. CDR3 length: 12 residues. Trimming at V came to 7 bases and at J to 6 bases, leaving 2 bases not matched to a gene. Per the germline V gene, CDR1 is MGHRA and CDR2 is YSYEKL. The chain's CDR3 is CASNDRAGELFF. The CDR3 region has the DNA TGCGCCAGCAACGACAGGGCCGGGGAGCTGTTTTTT.

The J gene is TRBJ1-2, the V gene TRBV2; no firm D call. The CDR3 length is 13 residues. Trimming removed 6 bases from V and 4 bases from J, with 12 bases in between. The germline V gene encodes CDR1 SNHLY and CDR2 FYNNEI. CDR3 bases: TGTGCCAGCAGAAGGGAGTCGACCTATGGCTACACCTTC. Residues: CASRRESTYGYTF.

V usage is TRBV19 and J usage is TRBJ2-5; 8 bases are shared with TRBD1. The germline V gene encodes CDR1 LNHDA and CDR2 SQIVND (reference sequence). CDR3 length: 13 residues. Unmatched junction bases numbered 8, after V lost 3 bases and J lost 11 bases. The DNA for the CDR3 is TGTGCCAGTAGTATCGGCAGGGGGCAAGAGCAGTACTTC. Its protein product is CASSIGRGQEQYF.

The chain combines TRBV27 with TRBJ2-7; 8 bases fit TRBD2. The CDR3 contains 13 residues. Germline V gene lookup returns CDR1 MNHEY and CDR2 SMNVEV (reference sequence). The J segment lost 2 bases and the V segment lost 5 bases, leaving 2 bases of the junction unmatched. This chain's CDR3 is CASSERGPYEQYF. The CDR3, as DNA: TGTGCCAGCAGTGAGCGGGGGCCCTACGAGCAGTACTTC.

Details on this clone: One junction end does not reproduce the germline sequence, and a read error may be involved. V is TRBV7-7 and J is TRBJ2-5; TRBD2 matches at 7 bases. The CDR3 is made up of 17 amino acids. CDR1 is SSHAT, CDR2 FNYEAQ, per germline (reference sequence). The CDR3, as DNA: TGTGCTAGCAGCATGAGTCCCCTAGGACTAGAGCAAGAGACCCAGTACTTC. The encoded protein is CASSMSPLGLEQETQYF. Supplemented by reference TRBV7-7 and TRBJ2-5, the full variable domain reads GAGVSQSPRYKVTKRGQDVTLRCDPISSHATLYWYQQALGQGPEFLTYFNYEAQPDKSGLPSDRFSAERPEGSISTLTIQRTEQRDSAMYRCASSMSPLGLEQETQYFGPGTRLLVL.

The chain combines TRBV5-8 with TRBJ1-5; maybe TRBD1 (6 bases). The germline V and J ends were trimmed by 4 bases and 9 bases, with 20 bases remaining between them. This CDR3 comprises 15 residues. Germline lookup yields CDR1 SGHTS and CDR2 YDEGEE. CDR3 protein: CASSENVQGLWPQHF. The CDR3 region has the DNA TGTGCCAGCAGCGAAAACGTGCAGGGGCTATGGCCCCAGCATTTT.

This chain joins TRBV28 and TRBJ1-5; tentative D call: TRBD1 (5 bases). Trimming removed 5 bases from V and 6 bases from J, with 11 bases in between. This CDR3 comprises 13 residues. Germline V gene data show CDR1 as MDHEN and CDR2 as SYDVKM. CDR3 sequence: CASSGQGGQPQHF. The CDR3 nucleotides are TGTGCCAGCAGTGGGCAGGGCGGTCAGCCCCAGCATTTT.

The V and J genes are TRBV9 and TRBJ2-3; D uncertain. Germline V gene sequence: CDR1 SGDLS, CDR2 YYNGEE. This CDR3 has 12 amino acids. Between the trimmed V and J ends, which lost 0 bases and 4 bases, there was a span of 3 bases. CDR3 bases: TGTGCCAGCAGCGTAGCCGCAGATACGCAGTATTTT. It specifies CASSVAADTQYF.

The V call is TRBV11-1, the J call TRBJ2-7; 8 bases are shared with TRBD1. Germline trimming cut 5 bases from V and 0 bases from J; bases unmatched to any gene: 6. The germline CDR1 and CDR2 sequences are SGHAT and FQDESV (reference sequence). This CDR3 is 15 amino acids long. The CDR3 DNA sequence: TGTGCCAGCAGCCCCGGGACAGGTCTCTCCTACGAGCAGTACTTC. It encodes CASSPGTGLSYEQYF.

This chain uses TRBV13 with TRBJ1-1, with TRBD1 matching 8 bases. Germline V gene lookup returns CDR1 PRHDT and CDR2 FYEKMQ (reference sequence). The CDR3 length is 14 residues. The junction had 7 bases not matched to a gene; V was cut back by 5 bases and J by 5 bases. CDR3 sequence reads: CASSMQGARTEAFF. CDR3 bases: TGTGCCAGCAGCATGCAGGGGGCGCGAACTGAAGCTTTCTTT.

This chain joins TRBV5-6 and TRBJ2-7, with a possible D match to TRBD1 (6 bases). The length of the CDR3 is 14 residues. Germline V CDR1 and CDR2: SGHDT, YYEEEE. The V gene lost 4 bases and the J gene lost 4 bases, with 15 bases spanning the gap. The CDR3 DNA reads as TGTGCCAGCAGCCCCCCGACAGGTCTTTACGAGCAGTACTTC. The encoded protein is CASSPPTGLYEQYF.